The entry that follows covers one TCR beta chain sequence. The data were taken from a study of cytomegalovirus exposure and HLA in healthy donors. Amplification used 60 Vbeta primers and 13 Jbeta primers. Using immunoSEQ multiplex PCR, the repertoire was profiled, and TCRdb retains in-frame clones only, with some absent. The data hold more than 100,000 clones, with 72% observed a single time. The sequence came from a man in his fifties in good health and CMV-seropositive. Sample: PBMCs.

CDR3 in amino acids: CASSRTGGTGLPQHF. CDR3 in DNA: TGCGCCAGCAGCAGGACAGGAGGGACGGGTTTGCCCCAGCATTTT. V gene TRBV10-2 combines with J gene TRBJ1-5; 7 bases agree with TRBD1. Per the germline V gene, CDR1 is WSHSY and CDR2 is SAAADI. This CDR3 is 15 amino acids long. The ends lost 6 bases at V and 9 bases at J; junction bases unmatched: 14.